This T cell receptor beta chain was recorded in a study of tissue T cells after allogeneic stem cell transplantation. Overall study findings and caveats: Some tissue clones might be persisting host cells; their alloreactivity or antigen specificity was not determined.

The time point here: mouse harvest day 14 after allogeneic transplant. Tail vein injection delivered 10^7 T-cell-depleted bone marrow cells and 10^6 splenic CD5+ T cells. Clones were read by immunoSEQ multiplex PCR, and TCRdb kept only the in-frame ones, dropping some. The table includes around 4,800 clones, 45% to 50% detected once. This clone has more than one count but fewer than ten. Its antigen is currently unknown. Gene names and germline refer to mouse. Coverage ceases 1 residue before the CDR3 finishes, and the germline J gene fills in the end. This CDR3 spans 14 amino acids. The V gene's germline CDR1 is KGHTA and CDR2 FQNQQP.

This sequence was found in a female BALB/c mouse given C57BL/6 T cells with graft-versus-host disease after an allogeneic hematopoietic cell transplant. The genes are TRBV23 and TRBJ1-3; TRBD1, the D gene given by the table, was not confirmed from the DNA. The specimen was lymph node tissue. Incomplete CDR3 DNA: TGCTCCAGCAGTCCCTTAGGGGGTGGAAATACGCTCTAT. This gives the protein CSSSPLGGGNTLY. The full CDR3 protein reads CSSSPLGGGNTLYF.